This T cell receptor beta chain was found in a study of cytomegalovirus exposure and HLA in healthy donors. Study in general: Of roughly 400 genotyped donors, roughly 81% grouped in the Caucasian-associated ancestry cluster.

Researchers ran the PCR with 60 Vbeta and 13 Jbeta primers. Data came from immunoSEQ multiplex PCR; TCRdb stores just in-frame clones and leaves some out. The sample has fewer than 110,000 clones, 65% to 85% seen once. Overall study results and limits: HLA allele associations emerged for roughly 17,000 TCR beta sequences in a later analysis, at 0.05 false discovery rate.

As concerns this clone: The antigen remains unidentified.

Trimming at V came to 6 bases and at J to 8 bases, leaving 8 bases not matched to a gene. This CDR3 comprises 14 residues. Germline assignment: CDR1 SGHTA and CDR2 FQGNSA. The chain employs TRBV7-2 and TRBJ2-3; 10 nucleotides line up with TRBD1. Sequences were obtained from PBMCs. The receptor was derived from a man younger than 45 in good health and CMV-seronegative. In DNA, the CDR3 is TGTGCCAGCAGAGTAGCGGGACAGGGGCCTACGCAGTATTTT. This sequence encodes CASRVAGQGPTQYF.